Listed below are T cell receptor beta chains from one sample, sequenced in a study of blood T cell repertoires in COVID-19. Data came from immunoSEQ multiplex PCR; TCRdb stores just in-frame clones and leaves some out. The sample has 310,000 or so clones, about 91% seen once. Specimen: PBMCs or T cells enriched from blood (not recorded which). The source is a woman between 18 and 30 years old who had recovered from COVID-19. Both conserved end residues are part of each CDR3. A D gene is named only where the DNA matches it firmly. Expanded clones get a size class; other rows say once, few or many, or leave the size out.

clone size,J gene,V gene,D gene,CDR3 DNA,CDR3 protein
-,TRBJ2-3,TRBV2,TRBD1,TGTGCCAGCAGTGTGGACAGGGCTTCAGATACGCAGTATTTT,CASSVDRASDTQYF
-,TRBJ1-1,TRBV19,-,TGTGCCAGTAGTACCGAAACTAGAATAACGGGGAACACTGAAGCTTTCTTT,CASSTETRITGNTEAFF
-,TRBJ1-4,TRBV19,-,TGTGCCAGTAGTATCCGGCGGAATGAAAAACTGTTTTTT,CASSIRRNEKLFF
once,TRBJ1-3,TRBV5-1,-,TGCGCCAGCAGCTTGGGACAGAGCTCTGGAAACACCATATATTTT,CASSLGQSSGNTIYF
-,TRBJ1-1,TRBV13,-,TGTGCCAGTCCAGGCGTAGGTGGCACTGAAGCTTTCTTT,CASPGVGGTEAFF
-,TRBJ2-5,TRBV12-5,-,TGTGCTAGTGGTTCGGGGACATCTAGCTCCCTCCAAGAGACCCAGTACTTC,CASGSGTSSSLQETQYF
-,TRBJ2-5,TRBV7-9,TRBD2,TGTGCCAGCAGCTTACCCCCGAGACTAGCGGGGTGGCAAGAGACCCAGTACTTC,CASSLPPRLAGWQETQYF
-,TRBJ2-7,TRBV7-2,TRBD1,TGTGCCAGCAGCTTGGACAGGGGGCCCTCCGAGCAGTACTTC,CASSLDRGPSEQYF
-,TRBJ1-3,TRBV11-2,TRBD1,TGTGCCAGCAGCTTAGCCGACAGGGTGGTAGGAAACACCATATATTTT,CASSLADRVVGNTIYF
few,TRBJ1-2,TRBV6-2/TRBV6-3,-,TGTGCCAGCAGTTACTCGATACGGACAGAAGGCTACACCTTC,CASSYSIRTEGYTF
-,TRBJ1-2,TRBV28,-,TGTGCCAGCACCTTAGGACAGAGTGGCTACACCTTC,CASTLGQSGYTF
-,TRBJ1-2,TRBV7-3,TRBD1,TGTGCCAGCAGCCCAACTACAGGGGCGGCCACGGATGGCTACACCTTC,CASSPTTGAATDGYTF
-,TRBJ2-1,TRBV27,TRBD2,TGTGCCAGCAGTAACTTCGGGATAGCGGGGGGTCCTCGGTATGAGCAGTTCTTC,CASSNFGIAGGPRYEQFF
-,TRBJ2-1,TRBV5-4,TRBD2,TGTGCCAGTAGCGGGAGCGTCTCCTACAATGAGCAGTTCTTC,CASSGSVSYNEQFF
once,TRBJ2-7,TRBV15,TRBD2,TGTGCCACCAGCAGAGATCGGACTAGCGGGAGGAACGAGCAGTACTTC,CATSRDRTSGRNEQYF
-,TRBJ1-2,TRBV6-5,TRBD1,TGTGCCAGCTCCAGACAGGGACCTTATGGCTACACCTTC,CASSRQGPYGYTF
-,TRBJ2-1,TRBV7-3,TRBD2,TGTGCCAGCAGCTCTCAGCCTAGCGGCAATGAGCAGTTCTTC,CASSSQPSGNEQFF
-,TRBJ1-3,TRBV18,-,TGTGCCAGCTCACCATCACAGGGAGACTCTGGAAACACCATATATTTT,CASSPSQGDSGNTIYF
-,TRBJ1-2,TRBV25-1,-,TGTGCCAGCAGGGACGCGGGGGACTATGGCTACACCTTC,CASRDAGDYGYTF
-,TRBJ1-2,TRBV7-2,TRBD1,TGTGCCAGCAGCCCAGAGACAGGGGTGGCGGGCTACACCTTC,CASSPETGVAGYTF
-,TRBJ1-4,TRBV29-1,-,TGCAGCGTACAACGGACGGGGGCAACTAATGAAAAACTGTTTTTT,CSVQRTGATNEKLFF
-,TRBJ2-5,TRBV27,TRBD2,TGTGCCAGCAGGGGAGCGGGGGTCGGGACCCAGTACTTC,CASRGAGVGTQYF
-,TRBJ1-2,TRBV6-2/TRBV6-3,-,TGTGCCAGCAGTTACTTCTATAACTATGGCTACACCTTC,CASSYFYNYGYTF
-,TRBJ1-2,TRBV6-5,-,TGTGCCAGCAGTTATTTGGACAGTAACTATGGCTACACCTTC,CASSYLDSNYGYTF
once,TRBJ1-2,TRBV27,-,TGTGCCAGCAGTTTAGGGCCCAACTATGGCTACACCTTC,CASSLGPNYGYTF